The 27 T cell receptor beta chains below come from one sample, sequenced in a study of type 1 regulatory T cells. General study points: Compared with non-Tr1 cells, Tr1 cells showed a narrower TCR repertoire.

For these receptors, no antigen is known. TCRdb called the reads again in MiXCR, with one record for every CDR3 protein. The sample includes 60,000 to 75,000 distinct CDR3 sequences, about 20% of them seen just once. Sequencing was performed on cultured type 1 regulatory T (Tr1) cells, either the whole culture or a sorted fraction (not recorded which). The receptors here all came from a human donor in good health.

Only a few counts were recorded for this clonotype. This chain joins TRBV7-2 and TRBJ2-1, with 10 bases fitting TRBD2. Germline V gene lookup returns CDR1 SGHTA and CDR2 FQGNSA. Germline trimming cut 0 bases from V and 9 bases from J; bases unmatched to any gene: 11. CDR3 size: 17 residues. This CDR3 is CASSLAPGTSDRGEQFF. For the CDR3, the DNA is TGTGCCAGCAGCTTAGCCCCCGGGACTAGCGACAGGGGTGAGCAGTTCTTC.

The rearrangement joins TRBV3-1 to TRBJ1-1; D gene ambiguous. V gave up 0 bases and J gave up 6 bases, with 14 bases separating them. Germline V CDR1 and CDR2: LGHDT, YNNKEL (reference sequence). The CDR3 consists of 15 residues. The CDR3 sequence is CASSQDISGRPEAFF. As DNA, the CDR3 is TGTGCCAGCAGCCAAGATATATCGGGCCGGCCTGAAGCTTTCTTT.

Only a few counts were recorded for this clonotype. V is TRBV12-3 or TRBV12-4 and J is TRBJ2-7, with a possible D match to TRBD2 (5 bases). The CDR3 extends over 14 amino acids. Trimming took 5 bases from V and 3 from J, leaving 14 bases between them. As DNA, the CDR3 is TGTGCCAGCAGTCCGAGGACTTCTCTCTACGAGCAGTACTTC. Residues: CASSPRTSLYEQYF.

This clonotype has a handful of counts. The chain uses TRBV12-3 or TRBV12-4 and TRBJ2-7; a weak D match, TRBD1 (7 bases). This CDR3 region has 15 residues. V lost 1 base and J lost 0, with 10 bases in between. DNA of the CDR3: TGTGCCAGCAGTTTAGTGCAGGGGGGCTCCTACGAGCAGTACTTC. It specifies CASSLVQGGSYEQYF.

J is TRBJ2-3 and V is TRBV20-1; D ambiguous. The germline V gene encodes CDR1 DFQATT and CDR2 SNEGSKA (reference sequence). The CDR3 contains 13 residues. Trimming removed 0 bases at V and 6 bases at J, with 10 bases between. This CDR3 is CSARDLTTDTQYF. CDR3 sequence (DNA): TGCAGTGCTAGAGATCTGACCACGGATACGCAGTATTTT.

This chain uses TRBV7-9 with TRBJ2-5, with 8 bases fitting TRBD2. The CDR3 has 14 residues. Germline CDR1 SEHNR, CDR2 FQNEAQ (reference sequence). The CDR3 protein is CASEGGRSLETQYF. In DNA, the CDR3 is TGTGCAAGCGAAGGCGGGAGGTCACTAGAGACCCAGTACTTC.

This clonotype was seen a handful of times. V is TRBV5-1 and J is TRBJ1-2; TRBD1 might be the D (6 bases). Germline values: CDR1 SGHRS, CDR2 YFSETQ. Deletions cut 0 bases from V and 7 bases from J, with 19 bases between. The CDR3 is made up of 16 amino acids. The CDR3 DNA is TGCGCCAGCAGCTTGGCCGGATCTACGAGGGGGGCTGGCTACACCTTC. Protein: CASSLAGSTRGAGYTF. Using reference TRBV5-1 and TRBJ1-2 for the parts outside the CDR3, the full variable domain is KAGVTQTPRYLIKTRGQQVTLSCSPISGHRSVSWYQQTPGQGLQFLFEYFSETQRNKGNFPGRFSGRQFSNSRSEMNVSTLELGDSALYLCASSLAGSTRGAGYTFGSGTRLTVV.

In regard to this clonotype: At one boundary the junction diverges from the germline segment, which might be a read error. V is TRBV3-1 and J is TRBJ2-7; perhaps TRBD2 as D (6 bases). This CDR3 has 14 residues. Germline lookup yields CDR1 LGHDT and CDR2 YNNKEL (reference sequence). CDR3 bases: TGCGCCAGCAGCTTGGGGTTGGGAGGCTACGAGCAGTACTTC. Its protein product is CASSLGLGGYEQYF.

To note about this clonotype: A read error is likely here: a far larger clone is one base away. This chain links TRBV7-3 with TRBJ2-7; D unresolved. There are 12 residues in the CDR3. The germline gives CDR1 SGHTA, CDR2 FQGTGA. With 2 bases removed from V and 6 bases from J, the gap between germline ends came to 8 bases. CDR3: CASSLDRAEQYF. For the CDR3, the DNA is TGTGCCAGCAGCTTAGATAGAGCCGAGCAGTACTTC.

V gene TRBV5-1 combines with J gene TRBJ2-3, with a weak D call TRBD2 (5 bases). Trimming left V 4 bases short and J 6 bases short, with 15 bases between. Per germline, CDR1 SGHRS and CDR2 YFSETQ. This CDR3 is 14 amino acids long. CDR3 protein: CASSRGLPMDTQYF. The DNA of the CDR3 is TGCGCCAGCAGCAGAGGACTCCCCATGGATACGCAGTATTTT.

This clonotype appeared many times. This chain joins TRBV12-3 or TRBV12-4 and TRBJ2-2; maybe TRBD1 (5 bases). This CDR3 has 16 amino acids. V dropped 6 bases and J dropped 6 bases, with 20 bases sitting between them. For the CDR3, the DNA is TGTGCCAGCAGGCCCCCTTACTGGGGCTTGGCCGGGGAGCTGTTTTTT. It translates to CASRPPYWGLAGELFF.

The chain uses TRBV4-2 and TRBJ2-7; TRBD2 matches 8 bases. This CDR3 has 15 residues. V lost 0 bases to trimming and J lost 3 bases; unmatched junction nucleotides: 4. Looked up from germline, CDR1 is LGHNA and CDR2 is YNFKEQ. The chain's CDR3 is CASSQEAGTSYEQYF. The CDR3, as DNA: TGTGCCAGCAGCCAAGAAGCGGGGACTAGCTACGAGCAGTACTTC.

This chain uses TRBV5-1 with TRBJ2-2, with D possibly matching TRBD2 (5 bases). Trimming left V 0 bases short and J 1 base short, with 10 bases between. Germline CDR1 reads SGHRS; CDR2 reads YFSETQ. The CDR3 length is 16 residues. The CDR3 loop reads CASSLGGGGNTGELFF. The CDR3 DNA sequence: TGCGCCAGCAGCTTGGGTGGCGGAGGGAACACCGGGGAGCTGTTTTTT.

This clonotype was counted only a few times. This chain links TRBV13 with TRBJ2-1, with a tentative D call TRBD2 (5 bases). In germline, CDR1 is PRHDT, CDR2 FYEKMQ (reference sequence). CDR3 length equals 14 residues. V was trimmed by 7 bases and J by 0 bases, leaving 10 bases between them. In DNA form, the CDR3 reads TGTGCCAGCAAGAGGGAGAGCTCCTACAATGAGCAGTTCTTC. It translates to CASKRESSYNEQFF.

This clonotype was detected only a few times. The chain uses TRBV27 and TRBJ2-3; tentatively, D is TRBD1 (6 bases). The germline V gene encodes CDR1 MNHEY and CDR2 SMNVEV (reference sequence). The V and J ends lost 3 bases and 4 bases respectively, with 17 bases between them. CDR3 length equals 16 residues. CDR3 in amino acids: CASSFRGSMLSDTQYF. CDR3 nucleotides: TGTGCCAGCAGTTTTAGGGGGAGTATGCTTTCAGATACGCAGTATTTT.

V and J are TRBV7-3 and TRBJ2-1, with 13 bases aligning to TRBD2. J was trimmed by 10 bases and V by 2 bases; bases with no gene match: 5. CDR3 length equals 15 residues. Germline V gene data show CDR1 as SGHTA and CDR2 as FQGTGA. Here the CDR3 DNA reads TGTGCCAGCAGCTTAGTACTAGCGGGAGGGCCGGAGCAGTTCTTC. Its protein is CASSLVLAGGPEQFF.

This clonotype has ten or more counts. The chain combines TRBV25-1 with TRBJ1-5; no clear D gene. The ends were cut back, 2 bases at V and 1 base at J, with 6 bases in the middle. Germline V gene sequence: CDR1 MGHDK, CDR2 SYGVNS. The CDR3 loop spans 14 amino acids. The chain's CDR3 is CASSEAGSNQPQHF. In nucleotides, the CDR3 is TGTGCCAGCAGTGAAGCGGGGAGCAATCAGCCCCAGCATTTT.

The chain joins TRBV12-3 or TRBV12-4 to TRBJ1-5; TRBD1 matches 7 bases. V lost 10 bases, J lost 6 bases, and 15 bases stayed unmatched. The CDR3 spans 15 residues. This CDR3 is CANSPTGEGFQPQHF. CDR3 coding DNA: TGTGCCAACAGCCCTACAGGGGAGGGGTTTCAGCCCCAGCATTTT.

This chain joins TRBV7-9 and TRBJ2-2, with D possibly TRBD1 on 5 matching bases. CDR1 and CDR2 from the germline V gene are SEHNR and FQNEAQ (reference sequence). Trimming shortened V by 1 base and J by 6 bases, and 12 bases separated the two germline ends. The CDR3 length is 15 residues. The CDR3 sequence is CASSLDSGKAGELFF. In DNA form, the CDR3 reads TGTGCCAGCAGCTTAGACTCAGGGAAGGCCGGGGAGCTGTTTTTT.

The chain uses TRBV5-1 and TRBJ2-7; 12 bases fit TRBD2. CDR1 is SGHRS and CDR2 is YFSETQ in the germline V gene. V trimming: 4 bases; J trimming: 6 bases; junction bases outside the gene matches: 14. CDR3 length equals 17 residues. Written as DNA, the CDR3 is TGCGCCAGCAGCCCCGGGAGGCTAGCGGGAGGGTTTAGCGAGCAGTACTTC. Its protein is CASSPGRLAGGFSEQYF.

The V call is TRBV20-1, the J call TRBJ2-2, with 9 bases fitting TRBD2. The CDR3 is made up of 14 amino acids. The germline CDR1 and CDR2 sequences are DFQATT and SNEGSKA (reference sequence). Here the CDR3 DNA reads TGCAGCGCCCTTAGCGGGAGGAACACCGGGGAGCTGTTTTTT. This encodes CSALSGRNTGELFF.

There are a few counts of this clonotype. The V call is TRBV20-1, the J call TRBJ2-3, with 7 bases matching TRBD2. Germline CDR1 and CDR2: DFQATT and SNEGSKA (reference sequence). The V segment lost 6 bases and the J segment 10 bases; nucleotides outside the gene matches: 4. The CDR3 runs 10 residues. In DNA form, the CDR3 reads TGCAGTGCCAAGCGGGGTCCGCAGTATTTT. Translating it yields CSAKRGPQYF.

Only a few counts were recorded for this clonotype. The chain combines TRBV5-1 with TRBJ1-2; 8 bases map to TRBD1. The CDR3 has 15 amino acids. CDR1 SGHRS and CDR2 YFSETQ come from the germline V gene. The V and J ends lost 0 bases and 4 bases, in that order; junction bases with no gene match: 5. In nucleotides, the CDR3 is TGCGCCAGCAGCTTGGGACAGGGGATCTTCTATGGCTACACCTTC. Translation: CASSLGQGIFYGYTF. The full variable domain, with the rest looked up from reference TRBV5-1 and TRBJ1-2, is KAGVTQTPRYLIKTRGQQVTLSCSPISGHRSVSWYQQTPGQGLQFLFEYFSETQRNKGNFPGRFSGRQFSNSRSEMNVSTLELGDSALYLCASSLGQGIFYGYTFGSGTRLTVV.

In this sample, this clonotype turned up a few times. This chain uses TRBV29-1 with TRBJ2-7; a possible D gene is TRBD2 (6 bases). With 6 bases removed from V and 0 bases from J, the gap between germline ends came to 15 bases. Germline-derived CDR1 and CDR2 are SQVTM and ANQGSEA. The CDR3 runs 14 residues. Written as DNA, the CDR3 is TGCAGCGTCGGCGGGGCACCTAGCTCCTACGAGCAGTACTTC. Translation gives CSVGGAPSSYEQYF.

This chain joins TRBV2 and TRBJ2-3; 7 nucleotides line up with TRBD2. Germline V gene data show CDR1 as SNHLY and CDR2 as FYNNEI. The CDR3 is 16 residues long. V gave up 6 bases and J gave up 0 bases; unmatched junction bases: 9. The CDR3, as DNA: TGTGCCAGCAGGGGCGGAGCGGGACGAAGCACAGATACGCAGTATTTT. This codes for CASRGGAGRSTDTQYF.

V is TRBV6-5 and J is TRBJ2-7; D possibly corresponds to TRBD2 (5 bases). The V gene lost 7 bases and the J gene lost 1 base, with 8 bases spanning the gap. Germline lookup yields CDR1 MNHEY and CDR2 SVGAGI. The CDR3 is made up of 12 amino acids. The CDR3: CASTGVSYEQYF. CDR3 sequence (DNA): TGTGCCAGCACCGGGGTATCCTACGAGCAGTACTTC.

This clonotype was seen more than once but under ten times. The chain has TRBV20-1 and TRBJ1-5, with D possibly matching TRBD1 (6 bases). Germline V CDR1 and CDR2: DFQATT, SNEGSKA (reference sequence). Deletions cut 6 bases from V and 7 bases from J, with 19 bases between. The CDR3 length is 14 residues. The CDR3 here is CSADVGGARQPQHF. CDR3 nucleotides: TGCAGTGCCGATGTTGGGGGCGCGAGACAGCCCCAGCATTTT.